Below, 18 T cell receptor beta chains from the same sample are listed, as sequenced in a study of T cell responses to AZD1222 COVID-19 vaccine. The protocol was immunoSEQ multiplex PCR, while the TCRdb copy is restricted to in-frame clones and leaves out a portion. Of about 120,000 clones in the sample, about 92% were seen once. The sequencing used peripheral blood, collected 28 days after the second AZD1222 dose. Source of these receptors: an adult who received the AZD1222 COVID-19 vaccine.

The rearrangement joins TRBV5-6 to TRBJ1-1; possible D gene TRBD1, 5 bases. The CDR3 spans 13 residues. V shed 1 base and J shed 4 bases, with 8 bases lying between them. Germline loops: CDR1 SGHDT, CDR2 YYEEEE. The CDR3 protein is CASSLRGGTEAFF. CDR3 sequence (DNA): TGTGCCAGCAGCTTGCGCGGGGGCACTGAAGCTTTCTTT. Filled out from reference TRBV5-6 and TRBJ1-1, the complete variable domain reads DAGVTQSPTHLIKTRGQQVTLRCSPKSGHDTVSWYQQALGQGPQFIFQYYEEEERQRGNFPDRFSGHQFPNYSSELNVNALLLGDSALYLCASSLRGGTEAFFGQGTRLTVV.

The gene calls are TRBV7-9 and TRBJ1-5; 7 bases align to TRBD1. Germline V lookup: CDR1 SEHNR, CDR2 FQNEAQ (reference sequence). The V segment lost 5 bases and the J segment 5 bases; nucleotides outside the gene matches: 3. This CDR3 spans 13 amino acids. The CDR3, as DNA: TGTGCCAGCAGCCCAGGGGGGGATCAGCCCCAGCATTTT. This gives the protein CASSPGGDQPQHF.

This clone has only one observation. This chain joins TRBV11-2 and TRBJ1-1; maybe TRBD1 (5 bases). The germline V gene has CDR1 SGHAT and CDR2 FQNNGV. The CDR3 contains 12 residues. V lost 4 bases to trimming and J lost 5 bases, with 8 bases between them. CDR3 nucleotide sequence: TGTGCCAGCAGCTGGGGACGTACTGAAGCTTTCTTT. It codes for CASSWGRTEAFF.

This clone has a handful of counts. The J gene is TRBJ1-5, the V gene TRBV4-1, with 10 bases identical to TRBD1. CDR1 and CDR2 (germline): MGHRA, YSYEKL. CDR3 length equals 17 residues. V shed 1 base and J 7 bases; nucleotides not matched to a gene: 10. The CDR3 DNA reads as TGCGCCAGCAGCCAAGTCACCAGACAGGGGGCGGCCCAGCCCCAGCATTTT. Its protein is CASSQVTRQGAAQPQHF.

The V gene is TRBV6-1, the J gene TRBJ1-5; tentatively, D is TRBD1 (5 bases). The V and J ends lost 3 bases and 2 bases respectively, with 11 bases between them. The CDR3 consists of 15 residues. Germline assignment: CDR1 MNHNS and CDR2 SASEGT. The CDR3 protein is CASSDPGQRNQPQHF. The CDR3 coding sequence is TGTGCCAGCAGTGACCCAGGACAACGCAATCAGCCCCAGCATTTT.

The chain recombines TRBV11-3 with TRBJ2-1, with D perhaps TRBD1 (6 bases). V was cut by 5 bases and J by 10 bases, with 12 bases left in between. The germline CDR1 and CDR2 sequences are SGHNT and YENEEA. There are 12 residues in the CDR3. The DNA for the CDR3 is TGTGCCAGCAGCCCAGGGGTAGGGGAGCAGTTCTTC. Its translation: CASSPGVGEQFF.

V and J are TRBV27 and TRBJ2-7; no definite D call. The CDR3 has 15 residues. The germline V gene encodes CDR1 MNHEY and CDR2 SMNVEV (reference sequence). The V and J ends lost 2 bases and 1 base respectively, with 12 bases between them. The CDR3 here is CASSLSPTTSYEQYF. CDR3 nucleotides: TGTGCCAGCAGTTTAAGCCCGACAACTTCCTACGAGCAGTACTTC.

V and J are TRBV18 and TRBJ1-1; no clear D gene. The CDR3 totals 12 residues. Germline lookup yields CDR1 KGHSH and CDR2 LQKENI. Trimming took 0 bases from V and 7 from J, leaving 6 bases between them. Here the CDR3 DNA reads TGTGCCAGCTCACCACCGAGTAATGAAGCTTTCTTT. This codes for CASSPPSNEAFF.

The chain links TRBV6-5 to TRBJ2-7, with 11 bases lining up with TRBD1. Looked up from germline, CDR1 is MNHEY and CDR2 is SVGAGI. The length of the CDR3 is 15 residues. V gave up 4 bases and J gave up 1 base; unmatched junction bases: 3. Here the CDR3 reads CASSSGQGASYEQYF. CDR3 nucleotides: TGTGCCAGCAGTTCCGGACAGGGGGCGTCCTACGAGCAGTACTTC.

This clone showed up just once. J is TRBJ2-2 and V is TRBV30; D gene ambiguous. Germline V lookup: CDR1 GTSNPN, CDR2 SVGIG (reference sequence). This CDR3 is 14 amino acids long. V lost 8 bases and J lost 1, with 14 bases in between. Here the CDR3 DNA reads TGTGCCCACGGCAAGGGCGGGAACACCGGGGAGCTGTTTTTT. Translating gives CAHGKGGNTGELFF.

The chain carries TRBV7-9 and TRBJ2-3; 8 bases align to TRBD2. J gave up 5 bases and V 1 base, and 5 bases lay outside the gene matches. This CDR3 region has 15 residues. Germline V gene lookup returns CDR1 SEHNR and CDR2 FQNEAQ (reference sequence). CDR3 region: CASSLVAGRQDTQYF. The CDR3 coding sequence is TGTGCCAGCAGCTTAGTAGCGGGAAGGCAAGATACGCAGTATTTT.

This chain links TRBV11-2 with TRBJ2-1; 9 nucleotides match TRBD1. CDR1 SGHAT and CDR2 FQNNGV come from the germline V gene. The CDR3 sequence is 16 residues long. The trim removed 8 bases at V and 4 bases at J, leaving 12 bases unmatched. The CDR3 DNA is TGTGCCAGCGGTTCCTTAGACAGGGGGTCTTACAATGAGCAGTTCTTC. Translated, it gives CASGSLDRGSYNEQFF.

This chain joins TRBV10-1 and TRBJ1-4; D uncertain. This CDR3 contains 14 residues. Germline CDR1 reads WNHNN; CDR2 reads SYGVQD (reference sequence). With 2 bases removed from V and 9 bases from J, the gap between germline ends came to 13 bases. The CDR3 DNA sequence: TGCGCCAGCAGTGAGACTTTGGACTCCCAAAAACTGTTTTTT. It encodes CASSETLDSQKLFF.

This chain joins TRBV5-1 and TRBJ2-1, with 7 bases aligning to TRBD1. Looked up from germline, CDR1 is SGHRS and CDR2 is YFSETQ. J gave up 4 bases and V 0 bases, and 4 bases lay outside the gene matches. The CDR3 contains 15 residues. CDR3 nucleotides: TGCGCCAGCAGCTTGGAGTCGACAGGGTACAATGAGCAGTTCTTC. Its protein product is CASSLESTGYNEQFF.

This CDR3 reads CASSLGQGRFEQYF. CDR3 nucleotide sequence: TGTGCCAGCAGCCTGGGACAGGGAAGGTTCGAGCAGTACTTC. The chain employs TRBV5-4 and TRBJ2-7; 9 nucleotides match TRBD1. The V and J ends lost 4 bases and 6 bases, in that order; junction bases with no gene match: 8. The CDR3 runs to 14 residues. Germline V gene lookup returns CDR1 SGHNT and CDR2 YYREEE (reference sequence).

The chain carries TRBV3-1 (or the pseudogene TRBV3-2) and TRBJ2-5, with 7 bases lining up with TRBD2. The junction had 23 bases not matched to a gene; V was cut back by 3 bases and J by 1 base. Germline lookup yields CDR1 LGHDT and CDR2 YNNKEL (reference sequence). This CDR3 has 21 amino acids. The CDR3 spells CASSQIKPTPRAAGFQETQYF. As DNA, the CDR3 is TGTGCCAGCAGCCAGATCAAACCTACCCCAAGGGCAGCGGGATTCCAAGAGACCCAGTACTTC.

V gene TRBV27 combines with J gene TRBJ2-1, with D perhaps TRBD2 (6 bases). V gave up 5 bases and J gave up 3 bases, with 11 bases separating them. CDR3 length equals 14 residues. Germline CDR1 and CDR2: MNHEY and SMNVEV (reference sequence). The CDR3 region is CASSRMGGYNEQFF. The CDR3 DNA follows: TGTGCCAGCAGTAGGATGGGGGGCTACAATGAGCAGTTCTTC.

This chain joins TRBV15 and TRBJ2-7; 8 bases line up with TRBD2. CDR1 and CDR2 (germline): LNHNV, YYDKDF (reference sequence). J gave up 6 bases and V 1 base, and 8 bases lay outside the gene matches. The CDR3 sequence is 15 residues long. CDR3 sequence (DNA): TGTGCCACCAGCAGAGGCGTAGGACTAGCATTCGAGCAGTACTTC. It is translated as CATSRGVGLAFEQYF.